This TCR beta chain was identified during a study of blood T cells in healthy people across ages. Overall study findings and caveats: As naive T cell percentage varied, TCR beta diversity correlated strongly with it.

CDR3 length: 14 amino acids. CDR1 is SQVTM, CDR2 ANQGSEA, per germline. Trimming shortened V by 3 bases and J by 2 bases, and 13 bases separated the two germline ends. This clonotype was observed a handful of times. Antigen specificity is unknown. Sample-barcoded 5' priming and a J-beta primer mix drove a second PCR of 7 to 11 cycles. Each single sample gave us at least 3 million CDR3-containing paired-end reads. TCRdb reprocessed the 5' RACE reads with MiXCR, giving one entry per CDR3 protein. The data contain some 700,000 distinct CDR3 sequences, roughly 47% of them singletons. The sequencing input was blood. This receptor was taken from a woman aged 55-70 years in good health. V usage is TRBV29-1 and J usage is TRBJ2-5; perhaps TRBD2 as D (6 bases). The CDR3 spells CSVDPGTGQETQYF. CDR3 nucleotide sequence: TGCAGCGTTGACCCCGGGACTGGACAAGAGACCCAGTACTTC.